This T cell receptor (beta chain) was observed in a study of T cells in Graves' hyperthyroidism and ophthalmopathy. This clonotype was seen ten or more times. Its antigen is not identified. Overall study results and limits: For ophthalmopathy, model prediction preceded onset by a median roughly 6.2 months. Separating ophthalmopathy from stable hyperthyroidism was achieved by a 13 V-J model.

RNA transcripts yielded amplified TCR beta CDR3 regions. Using the HTBI primer set, a first-round RT-PCR was run on the TCR CDR3. Each CDR3 protein is one row after TCRdb ran MiXCR on the multiplex PCR reads. The sample includes a few hundred thousand distinct CDR3 sequences, roughly 45% of them seen just once. Germline V gives CDR1 LNHNV, CDR2 YYDKDF (reference sequence). Trimming took 4 bases from V and 3 from J, leaving 22 bases between them. The CDR3 spans 17 residues. Criteria for exclusion of patients were uncontrolled infection, other autoimmune disease, pregnancy or lactation. Based on clinical symptoms, serum thyroxine and TRAb, thyroid ultrasound and orbital computed tomography, diagnoses were reached.

This clonotype was obtained from an adult woman with Graves' disease, either hyperthyroidism or ophthalmopathy (not recorded which). Sequenced sample: peripheral blood or thyroid tissue (not recorded which). The chain links TRBV15 to TRBJ2-7, with TRBD2 as a possible D gene (5 bases). The DNA of the CDR3 is TGTGCCACCAGCAAAGGCCTTGGGGTACTAGGGTTCTACGAGCAGTACTTC. Amino acid sequence: CATSKGLGVLGFYEQYF.